This T cell receptor (beta chain) was recorded in a study of shared clonotypes between healthy human individuals. Sequencing used immunoSEQ multiplex PCR; TCRdb keeps in-frame clones, though not all of them. The data contain about 2.1 million clones, just under 95% of them singletons. Findings of the study overall: Though the depth was large, rarefaction showed that sorted-subset sequencing was incomplete. Larger estimated richness was generally recorded for naive subsets relative to memory subsets.

The CDR3 spans 14 residues. V was pared by 5 bases and J by 4 bases, with 13 bases between. Germline values: CDR1 MDHEN, CDR2 SYDVKM. Only CD45RO-negative cells positively selected for CCR7 counted as naive CD8 cells, so terminally differentiated effector memory CD45RA+ cells were excluded. As to this clone: The antigen is unknown.

The sequencing sample was made of naive CD8+ T cells from PBMCs. The rearrangement uses TRBV28 and TRBJ2-3; a possible D gene is TRBD1 (6 bases). The clonotype originates from a man younger than 35 in good health. Some clones in this sample may be carry-over from other donors' samples. Written as DNA, the CDR3 is TGTGCCAGCAGTGACTTGACAGGATCAGATACGCAGTATTTT. Its protein is CASSDLTGSDTQYF.